Below, 27 T cell receptor beta chains from the same sample are listed, as sequenced in a study of blood T cell repertoires in COVID-19 (dated by TCRdb to the early 2020s). The method behind the library was the immunoSEQ multiplex PCR assay. As stored in TCRdb, this immuneACCESS dataset retains in-frame rearrangements with V and J assigned. A fraction of the clones does not appear; measured against another copy, unresolved V genes explain less than half of the discrepancy, and the remainder lacks a known reason. This sample holds some 280,000 clones; about 89% were observed only once. The ten largest clones add up to less than 0.95% of the sample. The sample consisted of peripheral blood. These receptors originate from a woman aged 40 to 50 who had recovered from COVID-19.

The J gene is TRBJ2-1, the V gene TRBV27, with 8 bases that match TRBD2. The CDR3 contains 14 residues. V lost 9 bases and J lost 6; bases outside the gene matches: 10. CDR1 MNHEY and CDR2 SMNVEV come from the germline V gene (reference sequence). DNA for the CDR3: TGTGCCAGTCGGCGAGCGGGAGTTCTCAATGAGCAGTTCTTC. It translates to CASRRAGVLNEQFF.

The V call is TRBV14, the J call TRBJ1-1; TRBD1 matches 9 bases. Germline V gene lookup returns CDR1 SGHDN and CDR2 FVKESK. V gave up 4 bases and J gave up 8 bases; unmatched junction bases: 11. There are 15 residues in the CDR3. The CDR3 nucleotides are TGTGCCAGCAGCCCAGGGACAGGGACACATTCCGAAGCTTTCTTT. Encoded protein: CASSPGTGTHSEAFF.

The V call is TRBV24-1, the J call TRBJ2-3; 9 bases agree with TRBD2. Germline lookup yields CDR1 KGHDR and CDR2 SFDVKD. V lost 5 bases to trimming and J lost 6 bases; unmatched junction nucleotides: 14. The CDR3 has 17 residues. The CDR3 is CATSGAPGLAPKDTQYF. The CDR3 DNA is TGTGCCACCAGTGGTGCGCCGGGACTAGCCCCCAAGGATACGCAGTATTTT.

The chain links TRBV29-1 to TRBJ2-5; 11 bases match TRBD1. Germline trimming cut 6 bases from V and 2 bases from J; bases unmatched to any gene: 8. From germline, CDR1 is SQVTM and CDR2 ANQGSEA. There are 15 residues in the CDR3. CDR3 region: CSVPPRDRGQETQYF. The CDR3 bases are TGCAGCGTCCCCCCCCGGGACAGGGGGCAAGAGACCCAGTACTTC.

This clone was seen once. The V and J genes are TRBV6-5 and TRBJ1-6; D remains ambiguous. Germline CDR1 and CDR2: MNHEY and SVGAGI. V lost 5 bases and J lost 8, with 13 bases in between. CDR3 length: 14 amino acids. The CDR3 reads CASSPPGGYSPLHF. CDR3 nucleotide sequence: TGTGCCAGCAGTCCACCGGGAGGGTATTCACCCCTCCACTTT.

This sequence joins TRBV2 and TRBJ2-1; 14 bases map to TRBD2. The CDR3 has 15 residues. After removal of 7 bases from V and 9 bases from J, the junction contained 8 bases not matched to a gene. From germline, CDR1 is SNHLY and CDR2 FYNNEI. The CDR3 loop reads CASIEGLAGALEQFF. The DNA of the CDR3 is TGTGCCAGCATCGAGGGACTAGCGGGAGCCCTTGAGCAGTTCTTC.

The chain uses TRBV4-1 and TRBJ2-3; 11 nucleotides align to TRBD2. With 3 bases clipped from V and 6 bases from J, the junction kept 11 bases outside the gene matches. CDR3 size: 17 residues. Germline-derived CDR1 and CDR2 are MGHRA and YSYEKL. The CDR3 here is CASSHDPTSGKSDTQYF. The CDR3, as DNA: TGCGCCAGCAGCCATGACCCGACTAGCGGGAAGTCTGATACGCAGTATTTT.

The table lists this clone with a few counts. V is TRBV6-2 or TRBV6-3 and J is TRBJ1-3; a possible D gene is TRBD1 (6 bases). CDR1 MNHEY and CDR2 SVGEGT come from the germline V gene. The CDR3 contains 16 residues. With 2 bases removed from V and 3 bases from J, the gap between germline ends came to 14 bases. CDR3: CASSYDGTRIGNTIYF. The CDR3 DNA follows: TGTGCCAGCAGTTACGACGGGACACGGATTGGAAACACCATATATTTT.

The chain carries TRBV3-1 (or the pseudogene TRBV3-2) and TRBJ2-7; TRBD2 matches 8 bases. The germline gives CDR1 LGHDT, CDR2 YNNKEL (reference sequence). V dropped 3 bases and J dropped 4; count of bases not matched to a gene: 8. CDR3 length equals 15 residues. This CDR3 reads CASSQPGGGVYEQYF. The CDR3 bases are TGTGCCAGCAGCCAGCCCGGGGGGGGTGTTTACGAGCAGTACTTC.

V gene TRBV6-6 combines with J gene TRBJ2-7; TRBD1 matches 9 bases. CDR3 length: 14 amino acids. The V gene's germline CDR1 is MNHNY and CDR2 SVGAGI (reference sequence). V trimming: 5 bases; J trimming: 4 bases; junction bases outside the gene matches: 6. CDR3 amino acids: CASSRRQGVYEQYF. The CDR3 DNA follows: TGTGCCAGCAGTCGCCGACAGGGGGTGTACGAGCAGTACTTC.

The J gene is TRBJ2-1, the V gene TRBV7-3, with TRBD2 as a possible D gene (5 bases). The CDR3 has 13 residues. Trimming shortened V by 5 bases and J by 4 bases, and 9 bases separated the two germline ends. CDR1 and CDR2 from the germline V gene are SGHTA and FQGTGA. The CDR3 DNA sequence: TGTGCCAGCAGCCGAGGAGGATACAATGAGCAGTTCTTC. This sequence encodes CASSRGGYNEQFF.

This chain uses TRBV15 with TRBJ2-5; possible D gene TRBD2, 5 bases. With 0 bases removed from V and 7 bases from J, the gap between germline ends came to 12 bases. Looked up from germline, CDR1 is LNHNV and CDR2 is YYDKDF (reference sequence). CDR3 length: 14 amino acids. CDR3 coding DNA: TGTGCCACCAGCAGAGACTACCCAGGAGGGACCCAGTACTTC. Protein product: CATSRDYPGGTQYF.

This clone was observed a few times. This chain uses TRBV19 with TRBJ2-4, with D possibly being TRBD2 (5 bases). Germline V gives CDR1 LNHDA, CDR2 SQIVND (reference sequence). The CDR3 runs 14 residues. V gave up 6 bases and J gave up 0 bases, with 9 bases separating them. The CDR3 sequence: CASRDSLAKNIQYF. The CDR3 region has the DNA TGTGCCAGTAGGGACTCCTTAGCCAAAAACATTCAGTACTTC.

This chain connects TRBV5-5 to TRBJ1-6, with 8 positions matching TRBD1. J was trimmed by 4 bases and V by 3 bases; bases with no gene match: 0. Germline values: CDR1 SGHKS, CDR2 YYEKEE (reference sequence). The CDR3 runs to 14 residues. DNA for the CDR3: TGTGCCAGCAGCTGGGACAGGTATAATTCACCCCTCCACTTT. This encodes CASSWDRYNSPLHF. Full variable domain (outside the CDR3, taken from reference TRBV5-5 and TRBJ1-6): DAGVTQSPTHLIKTRGQQVTLRCSPISGHKSVSWYQQVLGQGPQFIFQYYEKEERGRGNFPDRFSARQFPNYSSELNVNALLLGDSALYLCASSWDRYNSPLHFGNGTRLTVT.

The genes are TRBV30 and TRBJ2-5; 7 positions match TRBD2. The CDR3 has 13 amino acids. Germline V gene sequence: CDR1 GTSNPN, CDR2 SVGIG (reference sequence). The J segment lost 1 base and the V segment lost 3 bases, leaving 2 bases of the junction unmatched. The CDR3, as DNA: TGTGCCTGGAGCGGGGGGTCCCAAGAGACCCAGTACTTC. This sequence encodes CAWSGGSQETQYF.

The chain is built from TRBV2 and TRBJ2-2; 7 bases agree with TRBD1. V was clipped by 7 bases and J by 4 bases; unmatched bases: 6. Germline CDR1 reads SNHLY; CDR2 reads FYNNEI. This CDR3 has 14 residues. CDR3: CASNGQVITGELFF. The CDR3 nucleotides are TGTGCCAGCAATGGACAGGTGATCACCGGGGAGCTGTTTTTT. Together with reference TRBV2 and TRBJ2-2, the CDR3 gives the full variable domain: EPEVTQTPSHQVTQMGQEVILRCVPISNHLYFYWYRQILGQKVEFLVSFYNNEISEKSEIFDDQFSVERPDGSNFTLKIRSTKLEDSAMYFCASNGQVITGELFFGEGSRLTVL.

The chain has TRBV7-9 and TRBJ2-7, with no clear D. Trimming shortened V by 2 bases and J by 2 bases, and 4 bases separated the two germline ends. Germline V gene data show CDR1 as SEHNR and CDR2 as FQNEAQ (reference sequence). This CDR3 is 12 amino acids long. The CDR3 sequence: CASSLSAYEQYF. CDR3 bases: TGTGCCAGCAGCTTATCGGCCTACGAGCAGTACTTC.

The rearrangement uses TRBV19 and TRBJ2-1; TRBD2 aligns across 12 bases. The CDR3 is made up of 18 amino acids. From germline, CDR1 is LNHDA and CDR2 SQIVND (reference sequence). V was pared by 4 bases and J by 7 bases, with 14 bases of the junction left unmatched. The chain's CDR3 is CASSTLLRLAGGPNEQFF. The CDR3 nucleotides read TGTGCCAGTAGTACCCTCCTCCGTCTAGCGGGAGGGCCGAATGAGCAGTTCTTC.

The chain has TRBV19 and TRBJ2-4, with a possible D match to TRBD1 (6 bases). This CDR3 comprises 20 residues. V lost 3 bases to trimming and J lost 6 bases, with 30 bases between them. CDR1 LNHDA and CDR2 SQIVND come from the germline V gene (reference sequence). Here the CDR3 reads CASSIPTERQVPIRLNIQYF. The CDR3 coding sequence is TGTGCCAGTAGTATCCCCACCGAACGACAGGTTCCAATCCGACTAAACATTCAGTACTTC.

Comments on this clone: The same CDR3 also results from other DNA sequences found in this sample. The chain links TRBV7-9 to TRBJ2-6; D uncertain. With 5 bases removed from V and 4 bases from J, the gap between germline ends came to 9 bases. Germline V gene sequence: CDR1 SEHNR, CDR2 FQNEAQ (reference sequence). The CDR3 has 14 amino acids. CDR3 sequence (DNA): TGTGCCAGCAGCCGAGAGGCAGGGGCCAACGTCCTGACTTTC. Residues: CASSREAGANVLTF.

The chain links TRBV10-3 to TRBJ2-1; 11 nucleotides agree with TRBD2. Germline lookup yields CDR1 ENHRY and CDR2 SYGVKD. Unmatched junction bases numbered 11, after V lost 6 bases and J lost 10 bases. CDR3 size: 15 residues. The CDR3 region has the DNA TGTGCCATCAGCCGTAGCGGGGGGGAAAATGTAGAGCAGTTCTTC. This gives the protein CAISRSGGENVEQFF.

This chain joins TRBV11-2 and TRBJ2-1, with D possibly TRBD2 on 5 matching bases. From germline, CDR1 is SGHAT and CDR2 FQNNGV. This CDR3 comprises 14 residues. V gave up 2 bases and J gave up 5 bases, with 10 bases separating them. In DNA form, the CDR3 reads TGTGCCAGCAGCTTACAGAGCGGTAACAATGAGCAGTTCTTC. It yields the protein CASSLQSGNNEQFF.

This chain uses TRBV27 with TRBJ1-5; D perhaps matches TRBD1 (5 bases). CDR3 length: 14 residues. Germline V gene sequence: CDR1 MNHEY, CDR2 SMNVEV (reference sequence). V was clipped by 2 bases and J by 7 bases, with 12 bases between them. The CDR3: CASSLRSGLQPQHF. The CDR3 nucleotides are TGTGCCAGCAGTTTACGCTCAGGGTTGCAGCCCCAGCATTTT.

The V gene is TRBV5-8, the J gene TRBJ1-4, with D uncertain. Per germline, CDR1 SGHTS and CDR2 YDEGEE. The V gene lost 4 bases and the J gene lost 3 bases, with 13 bases spanning the gap. This CDR3 has 15 residues. CDR3 DNA sequence: TGTGCCAGCAGCCCGTGGGAGTCGGCTAATGAAAAACTGTTTTTT. It yields the protein CASSPWESANEKLFF.

The CDR3 DNA reads TGTGCCAGTAGTAGTTATGCGGGAGGGCCCTACAATGAGCAGTTCTTC. Translating gives CASSSYAGGPYNEQFF. The J gene is TRBJ2-1, the V gene TRBV19, with TRBD2 matching 9 bases. V shed 4 bases, J shed 2 bases, and the junction held 6 bases outside the gene matches. In germline, CDR1 is LNHDA, CDR2 SQIVND (reference sequence). The CDR3 length is 16 residues.

The chain carries TRBV10-3 and TRBJ2-3; 7 nucleotides align to TRBD2. There are 16 residues in the CDR3. With 4 bases clipped from V and 0 bases from J, the junction kept 7 bases outside the gene matches. Looked up from germline, CDR1 is ENHRY and CDR2 is SYGVKD. CDR3 DNA: TGTGCCATCAGTGGTCTGGCGGGAGAGAGCACAGATACGCAGTATTTT. Residues: CAISGLAGESTDTQYF.

The V and J genes are TRBV28 and TRBJ2-7, with 7 bases identical to TRBD1. V lost 6 bases to trimming and J lost 0 bases; unmatched junction nucleotides: 11. This CDR3 contains 16 residues. Germline V lookup: CDR1 MDHEN, CDR2 SYDVKM. CDR3 sequence: CASSRPTGDISYEQYF. In DNA form, the CDR3 reads TGTGCCAGCAGCAGGCCTACAGGGGATATCTCCTACGAGCAGTACTTC.